These T cell receptor beta chains were read from a single sample in a study of monozygotic twins with inflammatory bowel disease. Using the 5' RACE reads, TCRdb records one entry per CDR3 protein without DNA. The sample totals over 150,000 distinct CDR3 sequences. The material sequenced was blood. Receptors were obtained from a human donor with ulcerative colitis or Crohn's disease, or a healthy co-twin of an affected twin (not recorded which). CDR3s include the opening cysteine and the closing phenylalanine or tryptophan.

j_call,v_call,cdr3_aa
TRBJ1-1,TRBV11-2,CASSLYPLRGSVQGNTEAFF
TRBJ2-1,TRBV7-3,CASSPPGLEGEQFF
TRBJ2-2,TRBV5-4,CASSHSGSANTGELFF
TRBJ2-1,TRBV29-1,CSVASSQGAYNEQFF
TRBJ1-4,TRBV30,CASPGTPAGKLFF
TRBJ2-5,TRBV29-1,CSVEDEVLTVAPQETQYF
TRBJ1-5,TRBV4-2,CASRRSGTTDQPQHF
TRBJ1-2,TRBV9,CASSENNGDGYGYTF
TRBJ1-4,TRBV6-1,CASTSGARIRRGEKLFF
TRBJ2-7,TRBV28,CASSLADRGSSYEQYF
TRBJ2-2,TRBV7-8,CASSSRGGRTGELFF
TRBJ2-1,TRBV12-3/TRBV12-4,CASTQRLAGDNEQFF
TRBJ2-1,TRBV3-1,CASSQESHPSYNEQFF
TRBJ2-7,TRBV6-1,CASSLRQGDYEQYF
TRBJ2-7,TRBV19,CASSILGQPYEQYF
TRBJ2-1,TRBV12-3/TRBV12-4,CASSLSVGPNEQFF
TRBJ2-1,TRBV9,CASSSPTPRSYNEQFF
TRBJ2-1,TRBV20-1,CSARDPLAGKIYNEQFF
TRBJ2-1,TRBV12-3/TRBV12-4,CASSLPKMGERGYNEQFF
TRBJ1-3,TRBV4-1,CASSQAGANSGNTIYF
TRBJ1-4,TRBV27,CASSPPGLREKLFF
TRBJ1-1,TRBV28,CASSPVGTGYMNTEAFF
TRBJ2-3,TRBV4-1,CASSQGILPMRHTDTQYF
TRBJ1-4,TRBV7-2,CASSPGTGEKLFF
TRBJ1-6,TRBV7-3,CASSLRPGRNSPLHF
TRBJ1-1,TRBV14,CASSHRDRGRGAFF
TRBJ2-5,TRBV12-3/TRBV12-4,CASILGEGSEAETQYF
TRBJ2-6,TRBV5-5,CASSLTTGQSGANVLTF
TRBJ2-7,TRBV12-3/TRBV12-4,CASSLALGHEQYF
TRBJ2-7,TRBV18,CASSLLTGTVSYEQYF
TRBJ2-5,TRBV11-3,CASRPGQGAFETQYF
TRBJ2-1,TRBV20-1,CSARSGGYSYNEQFF
TRBJ1-1,TRBV11-2,CASSLPYRNTEAFF
TRBJ2-4,TRBV28,CASSLYTGGAKNIQYF
TRBJ2-6,TRBV12-3/TRBV12-4,CASSLDRAGSGANVLTF
TRBJ1-6,TRBV9,CASSVGPDLGDSPLHF
TRBJ2-1,TRBV6-8,CASRLAGGISYEQFF
TRBJ1-5,TRBV27,CASSFSGASNQPQHF
TRBJ2-3,TRBV27,CASSKMGADTQYF
TRBJ1-1,TRBV11-2,CASSGEGVDTEAFF
TRBJ1-1,TRBV4-1,CASSHLRTGGGSTEAFF
TRBJ1-2,TRBV12-3/TRBV12-4,CASRGTGPNYGYTF
TRBJ2-1,TRBV7-9,CASSWTSVGEQFF
TRBJ1-4,TRBV19,CASSSPGYATNEKLFF
TRBJ2-7,TRBV9,CASSPGGDYYEQYF
TRBJ2-2,TRBV7-2,CASSPSRGGPGELFF
TRBJ2-7,TRBV2,CASSEGGYEQYF
TRBJ1-5,TRBV19,CASREIHNQPQHF
TRBJ1-1,TRBV5-4,CASSHGQDNTEAFF
TRBJ1-1,TRBV7-9,CASSSTGEGSEAFF
TRBJ1-6,TRBV20-1,CSARESTRSSPLHF